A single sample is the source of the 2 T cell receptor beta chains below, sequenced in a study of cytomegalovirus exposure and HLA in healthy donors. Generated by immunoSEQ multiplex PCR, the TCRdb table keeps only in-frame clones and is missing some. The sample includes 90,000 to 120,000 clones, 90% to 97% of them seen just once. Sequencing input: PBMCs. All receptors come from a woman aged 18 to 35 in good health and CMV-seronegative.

The CDR3, as DNA: TGCGCCAGCAGCTTCGGACAGGGCCCTAATGAAAAACTGTTTTTT. Translated, it gives CASSFGQGPNEKLFF. The chain has TRBV5-1 and TRBJ1-4, with TRBD1 identical over 8 bases. The CDR3 is 15 residues long. Trimming at V came to 2 bases and at J to 3 bases, leaving 3 bases not matched to a gene. Germline values: CDR1 SGHRS, CDR2 YFSETQ.

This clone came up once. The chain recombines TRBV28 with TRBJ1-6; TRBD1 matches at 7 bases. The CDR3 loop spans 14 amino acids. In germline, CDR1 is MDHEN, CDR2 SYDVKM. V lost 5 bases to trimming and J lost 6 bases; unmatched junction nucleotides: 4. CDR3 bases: TGTGCCAGCAGTCGACAGGGTCGTAATTCACCCCTCCACTTT. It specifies CASSRQGRNSPLHF.